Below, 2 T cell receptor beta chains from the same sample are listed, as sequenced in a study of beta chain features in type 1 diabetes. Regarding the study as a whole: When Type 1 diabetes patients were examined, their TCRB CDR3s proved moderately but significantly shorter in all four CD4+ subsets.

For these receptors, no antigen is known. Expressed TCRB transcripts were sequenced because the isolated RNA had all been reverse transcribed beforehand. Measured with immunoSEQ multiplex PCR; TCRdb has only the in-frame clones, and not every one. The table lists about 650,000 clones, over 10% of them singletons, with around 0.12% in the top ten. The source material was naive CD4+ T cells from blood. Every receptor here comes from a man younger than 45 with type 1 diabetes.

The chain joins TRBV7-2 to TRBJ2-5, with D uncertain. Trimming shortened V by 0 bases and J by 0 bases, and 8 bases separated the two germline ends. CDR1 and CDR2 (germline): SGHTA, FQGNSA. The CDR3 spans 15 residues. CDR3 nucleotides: TGTGCCAGCAGCTTAGCAGTGGCCGACCAAGAGACCCAGTACTTC. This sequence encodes CASSLAVADQETQYF. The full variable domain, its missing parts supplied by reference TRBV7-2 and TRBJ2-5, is GAGVSQSPSNKVTEKGKDVELRCDPISGHTALYWYRQSLGQGLEFLIYFQGNSAPDKSGLPSDRFSAERTGGSVSTLTIQRTQQEDSAVYLCASSLAVADQETQYFGPGTRLLVL.

The CDR3 reads CSVVQRSLPSGNTIYF. In DNA form, the CDR3 reads TGCAGCGTCGTCCAGCGGTCCTTACCCTCTGGAAACACCATATATTTT. This chain links TRBV29-1 with TRBJ1-3, with D unclear. Germline values: CDR1 SQVTM, CDR2 ANQGSEA. The CDR3 has 16 residues. V was pared by 6 bases and J by 0 bases, with 18 bases between.